The next 14 T cell receptor beta chains were all read from a single sample in a study of early T cells in non-severe SARS-CoV-2 infection (dated by TCRdb to the early 2020s). Library preparation employed 5' RACE. Instrument used: NextSeq 500. TCRdb reran the public reads through fastp at Q25 and MiXCR, keeping productive beta chains. Rows matching on CDR3 protein sequence are summarized as one entry with the most common DNA and genes. Present in this sample are some 30,000 distinct CDR3 sequences, 4.5% of which were seen just once. The ten largest clones represent less than 7.5% of the sample. The specimen was whole blood. Receptors originate from an adult who was a healthcare worker with PCR-confirmed SARS-CoV-2 infection or an uninfected control (not recorded which).

This clonotype was counted only a few times. The CDR3 DNA follows: TGTGCCAGCAGTTACTCAAGGGGTACAGATACGCAGTATTTT. Its translation: CASSYSRGTDTQYF. The chain carries TRBV6-5 and TRBJ2-3, with D tentatively TRBD1 (5 bases). Germline loops: CDR1 MNHEY, CDR2 SVGAGI. V dropped 0 bases and J dropped 3 bases, with 7 bases sitting between them. The length of the CDR3 is 14 residues.

This clonotype occurred many times. The chain employs TRBV7-8 and TRBJ2-1, with D possibly TRBD1 on 6 matching bases. CDR1 is SGHVS, CDR2 FQNEAQ, per germline. The CDR3 is 18 residues long. Trimming took 2 bases from V and 8 from J, leaving 25 bases between them. The CDR3 loop is CASSLRPSRGASPDEQFF. The CDR3 DNA sequence: TGTGCCAGCAGCTTACGGCCCAGCAGGGGAGCTTCTCCGGATGAGCAGTTCTTC.

This clonotype was found many times. The genes are TRBV2 and TRBJ2-6; no clear D gene. Germline CDR1 reads SNHLY; CDR2 reads FYNNEI. This CDR3 is 17 amino acids long. V was shortened by 7 bases and J by 2 bases, with 18 bases between the two germline ends. The CDR3 protein is CASINGLGFAGANVLTF. CDR3 in DNA: TGTGCCAGCATAAACGGGCTAGGGTTCGCTGGGGCCAACGTCCTGACTTTC.

Comment on this clonotype: Relative to the germline gene, one junction end is altered; a read error may explain this. V is TRBV7-6 and J is TRBJ2-1; TRBD2 aligns across 11 bases. CDR1 and CDR2 from the germline V gene are SGHVS and FNYEAQ. The CDR3 contains 16 residues. The CDR3 DNA reads as TGTGCCAGCAGCTTATCCGGACTAGCGGGCTACAGTGAGCAGTTCTTC. It yields the protein CASSLSGLAGYSEQFF.

The genes are TRBV7-3 and TRBJ2-3; D is possibly TRBD2 (5 bases). V dropped 3 bases and J dropped 0 bases, with 10 bases sitting between them. CDR3 size: 15 residues. Germline-derived CDR1 and CDR2 are SGHTA and FQGTGA. The CDR3 DNA follows: TGTGCCAGCAGCTTGGACTTAACTAGCACAGATACGCAGTATTTT. Amino acid sequence: CASSLDLTSTDTQYF.

This clonotype was seen at least ten times. The chain combines TRBV7-8 with TRBJ2-3; D gene uncertain. CDR1 is SGHVS, CDR2 FQNEAQ, per germline. V was cut by 1 base and J by 4 bases, with 15 bases left in between. The CDR3 runs 16 residues. CDR3 DNA sequence: TGTGCCAGCAGCTTAGTCCCTTTGGCTCTAGCAGATACGCAGTATTTT. Translating gives CASSLVPLALADTQYF.

This clonotype has only a few counts. The chain links TRBV20-1 to TRBJ2-7; D is possibly TRBD2 (5 bases). Looked up from germline, CDR1 is DFQATT and CDR2 is SNEGSKA (reference sequence). The CDR3 has 13 amino acids. V lost 5 bases to trimming and J lost 2 bases, with 13 bases between them. CDR3 nucleotide sequence: TGCAGTGCTCACGGACTGGATCCCTACGAGCAGTACTTC. As protein: CSAHGLDPYEQYF.

The sample holds a few counts of this clonotype. The chain employs TRBV6-6 and TRBJ2-7; either TRBD1 or TRBD2 may supply D (5 bases each). This CDR3 region has 15 residues. Germline V CDR1 and CDR2: MNHNY, SVGAGI (reference sequence). V lost 5 bases, J lost 0 bases, and 14 bases lay in between. In DNA form, the CDR3 reads TGTGCCAGCAGTCCGAACACCGGGACCTCCTACGAGCAGTACTTC. This encodes CASSPNTGTSYEQYF.

This clonotype ranks as medium-sized. V and J are TRBV5-1 and TRBJ1-5; D perhaps matches TRBD1 (6 bases). V lost 1 base and J 7 bases, leaving 12 bases between the germline ends. CDR1 is SGHRS and CDR2 is YFSETQ in the germline V gene. The CDR3 totals 14 residues. This chain's CDR3 is CASSLYAGAQPQHF. The CDR3 DNA is TGCGCCAGCAGCTTGTACGCAGGGGCCCAGCCCCAGCATTTT.

This clonotype came up a few times. This chain links TRBV5-1 with TRBJ2-5; 8 bases align to TRBD2. The germline CDR1 and CDR2 sequences are SGHRS and YFSETQ. The V and J ends lost 7 bases and 5 bases, in that order; junction bases with no gene match: 7. The CDR3 is 13 residues long. The DNA of the CDR3 is TGCGCCAGCCGGAGCGGGGGACTTGAGACCCAGTACTTC. It encodes CASRSGGLETQYF.

This clonotype was counted many times. The V and J genes are TRBV15 and TRBJ2-5; no clear D gene. The V and J ends lost 1 base and 2 bases respectively, with 8 bases between them. CDR1 and CDR2 (germline): LNHNV, YYDKDF (reference sequence). The CDR3 is made up of 14 amino acids. CDR3 DNA: TGTGCCACCAGCAGAGGCCTACAGCAAGAGACCCAGTACTTC. This sequence encodes CATSRGLQQETQYF. The variable domain in full, completed from reference TRBV15 and TRBJ2-5, reads DAMVIQNPRYQVTQFGKPVTLSCSQTLNHNVMYWYQQKSSQAPKLLFHYYDKDFNNEADTPDNFQSRRPNTSFCFLDIRSPGLGDTAMYLCATSRGLQQETQYFGPGTRLLVL.

This clonotype was recorded at least ten times. The CDR3 DNA follows: TGTGCCATCAGGACAGGAGAGCCTTCTGAAGCTTTCTTT. This translates into CAIRTGEPSEAFF. The V call is TRBV10-3, the J call TRBJ1-1; TRBD1 is a possible D gene (6 bases). V shed 6 bases and J shed 6 bases, with 14 bases lying between them. The CDR3 sequence is 13 residues long. The germline V gene has CDR1 ENHRY and CDR2 SYGVKD.

This clonotype was seen a few times. The chain is built from TRBV7-2 and TRBJ2-7, with 9 positions matching TRBD2. The V gene's germline CDR1 is SGHTA and CDR2 FQGNSA. CDR3 size: 16 residues. Germline trimming cut 5 bases from V and 4 bases from J; bases unmatched to any gene: 12. The CDR3 sequence: CASSPIGLARVYEQYF. The DNA of the CDR3 is TGTGCCAGCAGCCCGATCGGACTAGCGCGGGTATACGAGCAGTACTTC.

This clonotype was picked up many times. V gene TRBV4-2 combines with J gene TRBJ2-1; 10 bases line up with TRBD2. With 6 bases clipped from V and 2 bases from J, the junction kept 4 bases outside the gene matches. The CDR3 covers 15 residues. The germline V gene has CDR1 LGHNA and CDR2 YNFKEQ. The CDR3 DNA sequence: TGTGCCAGCAGGTTGAGCGGGGGGGCCTACAATGAGCAGTTCTTC. Amino acids: CASRLSGGAYNEQFF.